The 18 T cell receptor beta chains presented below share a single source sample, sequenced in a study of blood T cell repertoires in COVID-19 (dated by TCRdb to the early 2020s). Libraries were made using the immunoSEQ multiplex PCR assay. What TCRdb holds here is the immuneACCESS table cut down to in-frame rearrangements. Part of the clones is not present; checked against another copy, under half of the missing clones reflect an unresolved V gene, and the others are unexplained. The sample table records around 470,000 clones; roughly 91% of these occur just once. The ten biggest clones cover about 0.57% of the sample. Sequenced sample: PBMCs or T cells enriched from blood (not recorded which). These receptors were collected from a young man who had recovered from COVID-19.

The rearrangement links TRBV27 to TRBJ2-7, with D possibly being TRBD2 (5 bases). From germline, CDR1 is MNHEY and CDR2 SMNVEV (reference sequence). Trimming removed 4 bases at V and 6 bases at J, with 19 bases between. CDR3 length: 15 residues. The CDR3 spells CASSWVGSSWGEQYF. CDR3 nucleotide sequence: TGTGCCAGCAGTTGGGTGGGGAGCTCCTGGGGCGAGCAGTACTTC.

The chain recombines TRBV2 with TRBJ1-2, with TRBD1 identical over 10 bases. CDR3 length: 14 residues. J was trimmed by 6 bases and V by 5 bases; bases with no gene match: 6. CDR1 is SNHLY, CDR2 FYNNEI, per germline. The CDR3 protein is CASSQGQGRNGYTF. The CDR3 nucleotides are TGTGCCAGCAGTCAGGGACAGGGGAGGAATGGCTACACCTTC.

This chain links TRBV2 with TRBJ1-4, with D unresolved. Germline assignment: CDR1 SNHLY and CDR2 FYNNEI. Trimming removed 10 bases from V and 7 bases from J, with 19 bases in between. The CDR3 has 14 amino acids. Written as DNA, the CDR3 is TGTGCCACCTCTTGGGAGGGATCCGGTGAAAAACTGTTTTTT. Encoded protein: CATSWEGSGEKLFF. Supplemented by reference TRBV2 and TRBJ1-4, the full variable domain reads EPEVTQTPSHQVTQMGQEVILRCVPISNHLYFYWYRQILGQKVEFLVSFYNNEISEKSEIFDDQFSVERPDGSNFTLKIRSTKLEDSAMYFCATSWEGSGEKLFFGSGTQLSVL.

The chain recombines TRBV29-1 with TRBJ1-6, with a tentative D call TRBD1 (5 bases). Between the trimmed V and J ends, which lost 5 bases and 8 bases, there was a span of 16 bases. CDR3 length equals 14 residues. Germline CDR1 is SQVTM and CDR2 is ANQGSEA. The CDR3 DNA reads TGCAGCGTTCGGGTTCACCCGGGGGATTCACCCCTCCACTTT. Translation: CSVRVHPGDSPLHF.

Here the CDR3 reads CASSEGGQVWEKLFF. CDR3 nucleotide sequence: TGTGCCAGCAGTGAAGGAGGGCAAGTTTGGGAAAAACTGTTTTTT. V is TRBV6-1 and J is TRBJ1-4, with no clear D. Between the trimmed V and J ends, which lost 1 base and 8 bases, there was a span of 14 bases. Germline V gene sequence: CDR1 MNHNS, CDR2 SASEGT. The CDR3 runs 15 residues.

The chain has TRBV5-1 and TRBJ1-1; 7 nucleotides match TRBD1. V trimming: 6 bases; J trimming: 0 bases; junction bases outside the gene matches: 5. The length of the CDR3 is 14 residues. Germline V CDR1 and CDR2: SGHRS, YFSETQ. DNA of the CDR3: TGCGCCAGCACCCAAGGGGGCCTGAACACTGAAGCTTTCTTT. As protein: CASTQGGLNTEAFF.

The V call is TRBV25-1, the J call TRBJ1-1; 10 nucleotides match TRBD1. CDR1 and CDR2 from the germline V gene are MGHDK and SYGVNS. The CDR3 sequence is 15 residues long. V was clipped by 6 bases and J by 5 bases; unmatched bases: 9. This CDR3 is CASREPGTGETEAFF. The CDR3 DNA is TGTGCCAGCAGGGAGCCCGGGACAGGGGAAACTGAAGCTTTCTTT. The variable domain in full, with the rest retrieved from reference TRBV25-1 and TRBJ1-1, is EADIYQTPRYLVIGTGKKITLECSQTMGHDKMYWYQQDPGMELHLIHYSYGVNSTEKGDLSSESTVSRIRTEHFPLTLESARPSHTSQYLCASREPGTGETEAFFGQGTRLTVV.

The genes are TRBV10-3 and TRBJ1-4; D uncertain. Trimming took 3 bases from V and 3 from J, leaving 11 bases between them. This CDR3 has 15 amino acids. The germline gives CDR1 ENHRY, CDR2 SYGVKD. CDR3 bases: TGTGCCATCAGTGATAGCTCCTCGTCTAATGAAAAACTGTTTTTT. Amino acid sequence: CAISDSSSSNEKLFF.

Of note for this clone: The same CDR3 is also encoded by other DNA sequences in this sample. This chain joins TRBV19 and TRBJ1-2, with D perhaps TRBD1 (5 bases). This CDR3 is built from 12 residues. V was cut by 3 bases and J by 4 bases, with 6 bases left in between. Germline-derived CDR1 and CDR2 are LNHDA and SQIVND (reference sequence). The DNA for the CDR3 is TGTGCCAGTAGTATCCAGGGCTATGGCTACACCTTC. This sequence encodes CASSIQGYGYTF.

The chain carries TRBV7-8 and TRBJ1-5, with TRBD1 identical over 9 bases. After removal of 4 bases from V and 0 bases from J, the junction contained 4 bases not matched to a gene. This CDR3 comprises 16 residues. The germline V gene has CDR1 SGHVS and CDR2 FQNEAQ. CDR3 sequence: CASSSGQGASNQPQHF. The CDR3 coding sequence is TGTGCCAGCAGCTCGGGACAGGGCGCTAGCAATCAGCCCCAGCATTTT.

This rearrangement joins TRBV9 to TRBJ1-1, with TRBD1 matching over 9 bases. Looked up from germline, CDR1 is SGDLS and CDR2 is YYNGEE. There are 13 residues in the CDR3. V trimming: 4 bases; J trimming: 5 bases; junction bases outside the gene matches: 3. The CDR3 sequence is CASSLGTGTEAFF. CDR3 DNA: TGTGCCAGCAGCCTAGGGACAGGGACTGAAGCTTTCTTT.

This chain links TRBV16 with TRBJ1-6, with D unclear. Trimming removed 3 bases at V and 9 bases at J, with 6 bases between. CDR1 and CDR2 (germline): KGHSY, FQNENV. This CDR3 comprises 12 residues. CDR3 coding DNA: TGTGCCAGCAGCCAGGGGAGTTCACCCCTCCACTTT. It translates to CASSQGSSPLHF.

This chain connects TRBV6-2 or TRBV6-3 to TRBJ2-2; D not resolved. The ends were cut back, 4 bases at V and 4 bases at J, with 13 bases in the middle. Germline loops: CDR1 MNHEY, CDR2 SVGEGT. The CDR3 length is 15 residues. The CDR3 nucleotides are TGTGCCAGCAGTTTACAGTCGGTGATCACCGGGGAGCTGTTTTTT. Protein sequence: CASSLQSVITGELFF.

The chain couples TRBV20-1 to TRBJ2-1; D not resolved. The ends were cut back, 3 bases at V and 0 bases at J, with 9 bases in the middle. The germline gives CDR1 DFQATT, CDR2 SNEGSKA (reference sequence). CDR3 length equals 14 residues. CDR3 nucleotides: TGCAGTGCTAGTGGCGTTAGCTCCTACAATGAGCAGTTCTTC. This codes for CSASGVSSYNEQFF.

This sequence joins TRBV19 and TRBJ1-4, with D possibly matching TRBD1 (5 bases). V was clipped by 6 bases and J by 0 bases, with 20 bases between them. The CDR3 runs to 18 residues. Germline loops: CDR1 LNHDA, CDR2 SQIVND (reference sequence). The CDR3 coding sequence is TGTGCCAGTAGCACAGACAGAGACCCAGTAGCAACTAATGAAAAACTGTTTTTT. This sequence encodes CASSTDRDPVATNEKLFF.

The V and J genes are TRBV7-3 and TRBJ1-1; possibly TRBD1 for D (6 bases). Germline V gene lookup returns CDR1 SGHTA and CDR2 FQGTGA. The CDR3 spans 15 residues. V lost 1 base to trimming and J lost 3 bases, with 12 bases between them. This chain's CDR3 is CASSLSTGPYTEAFF. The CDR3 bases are TGTGCCAGCAGCTTAAGTACAGGGCCGTACACTGAAGCTTTCTTT.

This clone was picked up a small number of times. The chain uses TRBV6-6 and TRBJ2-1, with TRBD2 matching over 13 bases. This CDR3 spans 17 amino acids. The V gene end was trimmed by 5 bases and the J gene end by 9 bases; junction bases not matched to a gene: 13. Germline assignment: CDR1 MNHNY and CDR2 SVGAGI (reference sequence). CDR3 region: CASSRTAGTSGMSEQFF. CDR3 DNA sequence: TGTGCCAGCAGTCGGACAGCCGGGACTAGCGGGATGAGTGAGCAGTTCTTC.

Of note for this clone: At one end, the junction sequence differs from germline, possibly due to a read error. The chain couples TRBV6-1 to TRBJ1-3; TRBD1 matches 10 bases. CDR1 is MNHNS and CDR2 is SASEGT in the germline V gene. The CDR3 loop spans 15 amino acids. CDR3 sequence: CASSEGQGDLNTIYF. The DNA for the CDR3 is TGTGCCAGCAGCGAAGGACAGGGGGATTTAAACACCATATATTTT.